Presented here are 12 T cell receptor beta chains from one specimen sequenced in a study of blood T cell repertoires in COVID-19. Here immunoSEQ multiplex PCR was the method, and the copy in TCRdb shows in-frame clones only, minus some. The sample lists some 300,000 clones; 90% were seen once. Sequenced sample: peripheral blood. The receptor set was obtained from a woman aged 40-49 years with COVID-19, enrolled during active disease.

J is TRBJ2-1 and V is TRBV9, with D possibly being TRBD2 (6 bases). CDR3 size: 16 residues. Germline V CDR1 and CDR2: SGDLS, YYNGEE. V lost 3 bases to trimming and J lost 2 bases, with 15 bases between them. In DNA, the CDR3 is TGTGCCAGCAGCGCCCTTTGGGGCGGGACCTACAATGAGCAGTTCTTC. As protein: CASSALWGGTYNEQFF.

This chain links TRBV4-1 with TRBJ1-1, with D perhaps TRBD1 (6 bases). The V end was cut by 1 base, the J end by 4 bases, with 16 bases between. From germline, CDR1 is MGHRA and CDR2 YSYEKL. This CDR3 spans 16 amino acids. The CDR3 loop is CASSQGKGDRGTEAFF. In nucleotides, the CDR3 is TGCGCCAGCAGCCAAGGAAAGGGGGATCGGGGCACTGAAGCTTTCTTT.

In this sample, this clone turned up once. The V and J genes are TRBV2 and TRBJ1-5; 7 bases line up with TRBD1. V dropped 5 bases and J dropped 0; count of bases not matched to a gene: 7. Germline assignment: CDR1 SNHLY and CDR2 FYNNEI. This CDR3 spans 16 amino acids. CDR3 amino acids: CASSSDRQSSNQPQHF. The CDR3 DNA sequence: TGTGCCAGCAGTTCGGACAGGCAATCTAGCAATCAGCCCCAGCATTTT.

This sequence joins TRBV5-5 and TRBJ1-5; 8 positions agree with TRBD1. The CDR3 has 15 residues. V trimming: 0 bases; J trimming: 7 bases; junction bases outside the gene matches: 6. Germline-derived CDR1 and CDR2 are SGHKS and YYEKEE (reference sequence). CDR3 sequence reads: CASSLAGGLGQPQHF. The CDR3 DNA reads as TGTGCCAGCAGCTTGGCAGGGGGCTTGGGACAGCCCCAGCATTTT.

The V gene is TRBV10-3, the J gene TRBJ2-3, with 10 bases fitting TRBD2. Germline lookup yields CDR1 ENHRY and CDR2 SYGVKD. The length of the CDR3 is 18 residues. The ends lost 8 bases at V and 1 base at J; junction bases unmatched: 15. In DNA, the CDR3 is TGTGCCATCGGTCGGAGGACTAGCGGATATATCCGCACAGATACGCAGTATTTT. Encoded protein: CAIGRRTSGYIRTDTQYF.

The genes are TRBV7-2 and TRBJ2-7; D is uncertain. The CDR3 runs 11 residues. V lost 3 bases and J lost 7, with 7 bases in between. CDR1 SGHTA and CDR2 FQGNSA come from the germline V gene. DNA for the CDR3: TGTGCCAGCAGCTTCGGGTGGGAGCAGTACTTC. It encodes CASSFGWEQYF.

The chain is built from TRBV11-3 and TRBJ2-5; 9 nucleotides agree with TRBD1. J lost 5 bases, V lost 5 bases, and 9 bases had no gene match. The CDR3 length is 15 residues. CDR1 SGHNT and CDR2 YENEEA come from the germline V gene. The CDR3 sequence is CASSLGTGSRETQYF. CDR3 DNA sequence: TGTGCCAGCAGCCTAGGGACAGGGTCGCGCGAGACCCAGTACTTC.

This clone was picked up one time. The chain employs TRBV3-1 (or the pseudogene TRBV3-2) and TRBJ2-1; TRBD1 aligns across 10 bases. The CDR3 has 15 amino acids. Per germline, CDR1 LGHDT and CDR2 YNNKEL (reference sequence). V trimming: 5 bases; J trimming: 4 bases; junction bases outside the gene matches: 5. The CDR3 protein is CASSAGTGAYNEQFF. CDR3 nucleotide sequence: TGTGCCAGCAGCGCCGGGACAGGGGCTTACAATGAGCAGTTCTTC.

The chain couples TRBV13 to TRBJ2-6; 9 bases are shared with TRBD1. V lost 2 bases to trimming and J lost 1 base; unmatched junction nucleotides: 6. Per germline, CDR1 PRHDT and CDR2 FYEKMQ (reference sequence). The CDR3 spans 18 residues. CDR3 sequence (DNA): TGTGCCAGCAGCTTACCGGGACAGGGTCCGTCTGGGGCCAACGTCCTGACTTTC. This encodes CASSLPGQGPSGANVLTF.

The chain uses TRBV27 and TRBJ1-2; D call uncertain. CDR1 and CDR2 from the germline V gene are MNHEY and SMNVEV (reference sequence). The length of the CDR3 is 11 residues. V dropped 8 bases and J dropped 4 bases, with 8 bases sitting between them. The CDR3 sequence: CASGSSYGYTF. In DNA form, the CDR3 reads TGTGCCAGCGGGAGTAGCTATGGCTACACCTTC.

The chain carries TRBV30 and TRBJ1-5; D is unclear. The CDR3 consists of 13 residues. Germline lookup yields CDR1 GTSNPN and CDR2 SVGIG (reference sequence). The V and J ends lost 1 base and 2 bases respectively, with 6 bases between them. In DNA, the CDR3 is TGTGCCTGGAGTGGAGGGCGCAATCAGCCCCAGCATTTT. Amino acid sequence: CAWSGGRNQPQHF.

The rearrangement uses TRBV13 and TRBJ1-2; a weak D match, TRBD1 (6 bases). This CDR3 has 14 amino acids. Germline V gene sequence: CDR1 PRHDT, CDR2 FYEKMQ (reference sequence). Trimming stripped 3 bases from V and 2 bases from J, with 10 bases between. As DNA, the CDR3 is TGTGCCAGCAGCTTCCGGGACACGAACTATGGCTACACCTTC. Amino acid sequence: CASSFRDTNYGYTF.